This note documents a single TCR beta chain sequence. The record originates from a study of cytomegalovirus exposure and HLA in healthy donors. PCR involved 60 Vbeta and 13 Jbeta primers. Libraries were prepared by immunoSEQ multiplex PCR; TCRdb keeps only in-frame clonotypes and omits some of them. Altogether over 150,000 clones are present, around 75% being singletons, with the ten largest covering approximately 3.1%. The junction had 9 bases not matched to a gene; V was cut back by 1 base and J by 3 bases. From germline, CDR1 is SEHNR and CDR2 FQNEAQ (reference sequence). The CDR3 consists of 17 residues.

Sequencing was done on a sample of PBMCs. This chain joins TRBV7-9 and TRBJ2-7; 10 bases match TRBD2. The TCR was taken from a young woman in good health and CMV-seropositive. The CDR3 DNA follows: TGTGCCAGCAGCTTAGGGGAGCGGGAGGGCCCCTTCTACGAGCAGTACTTC. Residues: CASSLGEREGPFYEQYF.